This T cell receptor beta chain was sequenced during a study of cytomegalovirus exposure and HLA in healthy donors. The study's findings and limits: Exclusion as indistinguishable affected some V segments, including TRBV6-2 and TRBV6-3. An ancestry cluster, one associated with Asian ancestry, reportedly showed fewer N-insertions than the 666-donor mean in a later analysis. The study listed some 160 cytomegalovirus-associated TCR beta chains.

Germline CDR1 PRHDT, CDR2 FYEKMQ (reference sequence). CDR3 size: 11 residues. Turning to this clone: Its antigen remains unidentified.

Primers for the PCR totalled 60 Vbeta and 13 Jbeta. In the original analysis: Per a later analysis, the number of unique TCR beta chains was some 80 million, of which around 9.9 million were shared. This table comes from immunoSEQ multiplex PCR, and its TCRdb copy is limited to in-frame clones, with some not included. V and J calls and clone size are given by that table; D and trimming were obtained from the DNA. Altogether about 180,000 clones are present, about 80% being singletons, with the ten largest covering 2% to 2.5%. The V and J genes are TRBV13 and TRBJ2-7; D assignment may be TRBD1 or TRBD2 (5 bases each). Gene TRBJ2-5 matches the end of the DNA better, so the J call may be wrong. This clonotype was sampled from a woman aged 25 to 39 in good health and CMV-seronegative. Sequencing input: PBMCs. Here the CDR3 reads CASTSRGTQYF. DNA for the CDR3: TGTGCCAGCACCTCGAGGGGGACCCAGTACTTC.